Detailed here is one T cell receptor (beta chain). Its antigen is unknown. This entry belongs to a study of Ad26.COV2.S vaccination and SARS-CoV-2 variants. About the study: Dosing was one shot or two shots 56 days apart. Notes on the study in general: Substantial response breadth was reportedly seen for spike-specific CD8+ and CD4+ T cells after vaccination.

As for treatment: over 15 received Ad26.COV2.S at low or high dose, single or two shots; several received placebo; per-sample allocation not given. Samples were taken on day 63 after the first vaccine or placebo injection. Vaccination employed an Ad26 vector expressing the Wuhan-strain SARS-CoV-2 spike. Generated by immunoSEQ multiplex PCR, the TCRdb table keeps only in-frame clones and is missing some. The profile shows 300,000 to 400,000 clones, around 86% of them singletons. Trimming shortened V by 1 base and J by 5 bases, and 11 bases separated the two germline ends. CDR1 and CDR2 (germline): LGHNA, YNFKEQ. The CDR3 length is 14 residues.

The V call is TRBV4-2, the J call TRBJ2-5, with D possibly matching TRBD2 (5 bases). The receptor was isolated from a person between 18 and 60 years old who received the Ad26.COV2.S COVID-19 vaccine or a placebo. The sequencing used peripheral blood, collected in a trial of Ad26.COV2.S vaccine versus placebo. As DNA, the CDR3 is TGTGCCAGCAGCCAAGTGGACTTGCAGGAGACCCAGTACTTC. Its translation: CASSQVDLQETQYF.